A single sample gave rise to the 21 T cell receptor beta chains below, sequenced in a study of beta chain features in type 1 diabetes (dated by TCRdb to between 2018 and 2020). The library was generated by the immunoSEQ multiplex PCR assay. The High Capacity cDNA Reverse Transcription Kit was used to reverse transcribe all of the isolated RNA, meaning that expressed TCRB transcripts were what got sequenced. TCRdb re-hosts the immuneACCESS table, in-frame sequences only. Its copies lack some clones; in the studies checked, an unresolved V gene accounts for under half of them, and the cause for the rest is not known. Present in this sample are some 360,000 clones, around a fifth of which were seen just once. The ten largest clones capture under 0.055% of the sample. What was sequenced was naive CD4+ T cells from blood. The sample's cell subset or site label, decoded: true naive CD4+ T cells. These receptors were taken from a woman younger than 30 in good health.

The chain joins TRBV18 to TRBJ2-7, with TRBD2 matching 14 bases. The germline V gene has CDR1 KGHSH and CDR2 LQKENI. After removal of 6 bases from V and 12 bases from J, the junction contained 10 bases not matched to a gene. This CDR3 contains 14 residues. The DNA of the CDR3 is TGTGCCAGCTCCAGGACTAGCGGGGGGCGAGAGTGGTACTTC. As protein: CASSRTSGGREWYF.

The chain uses TRBV4-1 and TRBJ2-5; 11 nucleotides align to TRBD2. CDR1 and CDR2 (germline): MGHRA, YSYEKL. The CDR3 spans 17 residues. The V gene end was trimmed by 1 base and the J gene end by 4 bases; junction bases not matched to a gene: 8. This chain's CDR3 is CASSQGLAGGPSETQYF. CDR3 nucleotides: TGCGCCAGCAGCCAAGGATTAGCGGGAGGGCCATCAGAGACCCAGTACTTC.

This clone showed up just a few times. This chain uses TRBV25-1 with TRBJ2-5, with unresolved D. The germline gives CDR1 MGHDK, CDR2 SYGVNS. V lost 4 bases and J 5 bases, leaving 14 bases between the germline ends. This CDR3 comprises 14 residues. The CDR3 DNA follows: TGTGCCAGCAGTGCGGTCAGCCAGGTGGAGACCCAGTACTTC. It yields the protein CASSAVSQVETQYF.

This clone was counted between two and nine times. The J gene is TRBJ2-3, the V gene TRBV9; D call uncertain. The germline V and J ends were trimmed by 0 bases and 4 bases, with 12 bases remaining between them. Germline CDR1 is SGDLS and CDR2 is YYNGEE. This CDR3 has 15 residues. DNA of the CDR3: TGTGCCAGCAGCGTAGCTCTTGGCTCCGCAGATACGCAGTATTTT. Translation: CASSVALGSADTQYF.

This clone came up a few times. The V call is TRBV30, the J call TRBJ1-5; TRBD1 agrees at 7 bases. The J segment lost 7 bases and the V segment lost 0 bases, leaving 9 bases of the junction unmatched. This CDR3 region has 15 residues. Germline V CDR1 and CDR2: GTSNPN, SVGIG (reference sequence). The CDR3 sequence: CAWSVPGGRVQPQHF. The CDR3, as DNA: TGTGCCTGGAGTGTACCAGGGGGGCGAGTCCAGCCCCAGCATTTT.

The J gene is TRBJ1-1, the V gene TRBV5-5, with D perhaps TRBD1 (5 bases). Trimming took off 3 bases at V and 1 base at J, with 7 bases between the two ends. CDR3 length equals 13 residues. Germline loops: CDR1 SGHKS, CDR2 YYEKEE (reference sequence). The CDR3 bases are TGTGCCAGCAGCTGGACAAGGAACACTGAAGCTTTCTTT. It encodes CASSWTRNTEAFF.

This clone occurred a few times. The rearrangement uses TRBV11-2 and TRBJ2-7, with D possibly being TRBD2 (6 bases). V gave up 5 bases and J gave up 0 bases, with 14 bases separating them. CDR1 and CDR2 (germline): SGHAT, FQNNGV. This CDR3 has 15 residues. This CDR3 is CASSPGTLLSYEQYF. The CDR3 bases are TGTGCCAGCAGCCCCGGGACTCTCCTCTCCTACGAGCAGTACTTC.

A few counts support this clone. V and J are TRBV19 and TRBJ1-1; 7 nucleotides line up with TRBD1. Germline V gene data show CDR1 as LNHDA and CDR2 as SQIVND (reference sequence). Losses at the gene ends were 4 bases for V and 0 bases for J; bases not matched to a gene: 11. The CDR3 contains 17 residues. In DNA, the CDR3 is TGTGCCAGTAGTAGAGAAGGGCCGACAGGGTTGAACACTGAAGCTTTCTTT. Translation: CASSREGPTGLNTEAFF.

In this sample, this clone turned up a few times. This chain connects TRBV9 to TRBJ2-3, with D possibly TRBD2 on 6 matching bases. Trimming cost V 0 bases and J 1 base, with 12 bases left between them. Germline loops: CDR1 SGDLS, CDR2 YYNGEE. The CDR3 length is 16 residues. The CDR3: CASSVAPGRRTDTQYF. In nucleotides, the CDR3 is TGTGCCAGCAGCGTAGCTCCAGGGAGGCGCACAGATACGCAGTATTTT.

The chain carries TRBV2 and TRBJ1-1; D is uncertain. This CDR3 contains 13 residues. V was trimmed by 6 bases and J by 3 bases, leaving 11 bases between them. Germline CDR1 and CDR2: SNHLY and FYNNEI. The CDR3 sequence: CASRAGPDTEAFF. In nucleotides, the CDR3 is TGTGCCAGCAGGGCGGGTCCAGACACTGAAGCTTTCTTT.

This clone came up a few times. V usage is TRBV5-1 and J usage is TRBJ2-5; 8 positions match TRBD1. V lost 3 bases and J lost 5; bases outside the gene matches: 9. The CDR3 contains 15 residues. Germline CDR1 and CDR2: SGHRS and YFSETQ. The CDR3 loop reads CASSSTSDRVETQYF. CDR3 in DNA: TGCGCCAGCAGCTCTACCTCGGACAGGGTTGAGACCCAGTACTTC.

This clone turned up a few times. This chain uses TRBV7-9 with TRBJ2-1; 7 bases line up with TRBD1. From germline, CDR1 is SEHNR and CDR2 FQNEAQ (reference sequence). V lost 7 bases and J lost 4; bases outside the gene matches: 10. This CDR3 contains 15 residues. CDR3 in amino acids: CASTDHRDRYNEQFF. The CDR3 DNA reads TGTGCCAGCACGGATCACCGGGACAGATACAATGAGCAGTTCTTC.

This clone was counted between two and nine times. This chain joins TRBV7-2 and TRBJ2-7; TRBD1 agrees at 9 bases. Germline V gene sequence: CDR1 SGHTA, CDR2 FQGNSA. Trimming took 5 bases from V and 2 from J; bases not matched to a gene: 4. The CDR3 contains 14 residues. The CDR3 loop is CASSPDRGTYEQYF. The CDR3 DNA reads TGTGCCAGCAGCCCCGACAGGGGGACCTACGAGCAGTACTTC.

The J gene is TRBJ2-2, the V gene TRBV9, with unresolved D. Between the trimmed V and J ends, which lost 1 base and 4 bases, there was a span of 8 bases. In germline, CDR1 is SGDLS, CDR2 YYNGEE. The CDR3 has 14 residues. The DNA of the CDR3 is TGTGCCAGCAGCGTAAGATCGGGCACCGGGGAGCTGTTTTTT. Residues: CASSVRSGTGELFF.

In this sample, this clone turned up a few times. The chain couples TRBV11-3 to TRBJ2-7; 13 bases map to TRBD2. Trimming at V came to 4 bases and at J to 3 bases, leaving 3 bases not matched to a gene. The length of the CDR3 is 15 residues. From germline, CDR1 is SGHNT and CDR2 YENEEA. The CDR3 reads CASSSRTSGSYEQYF. In nucleotides, the CDR3 is TGTGCCAGCAGCTCTAGGACTAGCGGGAGCTACGAGCAGTACTTC.

V is TRBV29-1 and J is TRBJ1-4; D unresolved. The germline V gene encodes CDR1 SQVTM and CDR2 ANQGSEA. The CDR3 is made up of 13 amino acids. V shed 7 bases and J shed 4 bases, with 13 bases lying between them. The DNA for the CDR3 is TGCAGCGCTAGCTCAGGAGGTAATGAAAAACTGTTTTTT. Protein product: CSASSGGNEKLFF.

The rearrangement uses TRBV7-9 and TRBJ2-5; D possibly corresponds to TRBD1 (8 bases). The CDR3 is 14 amino acids. The germline V gene encodes CDR1 SEHNR and CDR2 FQNEAQ (reference sequence). V was clipped by 5 bases and J by 7 bases, with 17 bases between them. This CDR3 reads CASSPADREGTQYF. The CDR3 DNA follows: TGTGCCAGCAGCCCCGCGGACAGGGAGGGGACCCAGTACTTC.

There are a few counts of this clone. This chain links TRBV10-3 with TRBJ1-5, with 11 bases lining up with TRBD1. J gave up 6 bases and V 6 bases, and 4 bases lay outside the gene matches. Germline V gene lookup returns CDR1 ENHRY and CDR2 SYGVKD. This CDR3 has 14 amino acids. The CDR3: CAISGQGAGQPQHF. DNA of the CDR3: TGTGCCATCAGCGGACAGGGGGCAGGTCAGCCCCAGCATTTT.

V and J are TRBV29-1 and TRBJ2-3; 11 nucleotides match TRBD2. The length of the CDR3 is 14 residues. From germline, CDR1 is SQVTM and CDR2 ANQGSEA. Unmatched junction bases numbered 2, after V lost 5 bases and J lost 1 base. The CDR3 reads CSVQTSGGTDTQYF. CDR3 nucleotide sequence: TGCAGCGTTCAGACTAGCGGGGGCACAGATACGCAGTATTTT.

The V call is TRBV19, the J call TRBJ2-6; D is possibly TRBD2 (6 bases). The germline CDR1 and CDR2 sequences are LNHDA and SQIVND (reference sequence). The CDR3 covers 15 residues. V was trimmed by 6 bases and J by 0 bases, leaving 9 bases between them. The DNA for the CDR3 is TGTGCCAGTAGCACGGGGGACTCTGGGGCCAACGTCCTGACTTTC. Its protein is CASSTGDSGANVLTF.

In its sample, this clone was seen a few times. The chain recombines TRBV5-1 with TRBJ1-1; D is unresolved. The CDR3 runs 14 residues. The V and J ends lost 6 bases and 0 bases respectively, with 12 bases between them. Germline CDR1 SGHRS, CDR2 YFSETQ. CDR3 in amino acids: CASTVGEVNTEAFF. CDR3 nucleotide sequence: TGCGCCAGCACCGTCGGTGAAGTGAACACTGAAGCTTTCTTT.